This is a list of T cell receptor beta chains from one sample in a study of cytomegalovirus exposure and HLA in healthy donors. TCRdb's table, derived via immunoSEQ multiplex PCR, lists solely in-frame clones and lacks some. The repertoire consists of about 160,000 clones, with more than 80% occurring once and the leading ten covering approximately 13%. The sample was PBMCs. These receptors were taken from a woman aged 45-60 years in good health and CMV-seronegative. Both conserved end residues are trimmed from each CDR3.

TRBV7-2	TRBJ2-7	ASRSSPGLAGDEQY
TRBV10-2	TRBJ2-1	AGSEVETSNEQF
TRBV9	TRBJ2-2	ASSALNTGELF
TRBV5-5	TRBJ2-3	ASSFLAGGDTQY
TRBV9	TRBJ2-3	ASSRADPTDTQY
TRBV6-5	TRBJ1-1	ASSQTGIMNTEAF
TRBV19	TRBJ2-4	ASSAGINIQY
TRBV18	TRBJ1-6	ASSPRPNSPLH
TRBV5-6	TRBJ1-2	ASSPDGTGESYGYT
TRBV9	TRBJ1-2	ASTSGRLGASGGYT
TRBV2	TRBJ2-3	ASSFESGGPYDTQY
TRBV6-5	TRBJ1-1	ASSPRDPGRTEAF
TRBV2	TRBJ2-1	ASSILAGLNEQF
TRBV18	TRBJ1-1	ASSPEGGALGTEAF
TRBV6-6	TRBJ1-1	ASSYSSGTGTGAF
TRBV10-3	TRBJ2-7	AISEPASGKYEQY
TRBV18	TRBJ2-7	ASSQGQGGEQY
TRBV4-2	TRBJ2-1	ASSQESFASGSGNEQF
TRBV28	TRBJ2-1	ASSPPGQGTREQF
TRBV6-1	TRBJ2-1	ASSEGQREDNEQF
TRBV5-1	TRBJ2-1	ASSLPSGNEQF
TRBV4-2	TRBJ2-7	ASSQDSGRANEQY
TRBV10-3	TRBJ2-3	AIRTIRTGDRTDTQY
TRBV6-6	TRBJ2-1	ASSYSPFDEQF
TRBV30	TRBJ1-5	AWSGPYGDMGNQPQH
TRBV7-2	TRBJ2-3	ASSFRSYTDTQY
TRBV7-2	TRBJ2-7	ASSPRQGSYEQY
TRBV6-1	TRBJ2-5	ASSPRRRIQETQY
TRBV5-4	TRBJ1-1	ASSFVWQGNTEAF